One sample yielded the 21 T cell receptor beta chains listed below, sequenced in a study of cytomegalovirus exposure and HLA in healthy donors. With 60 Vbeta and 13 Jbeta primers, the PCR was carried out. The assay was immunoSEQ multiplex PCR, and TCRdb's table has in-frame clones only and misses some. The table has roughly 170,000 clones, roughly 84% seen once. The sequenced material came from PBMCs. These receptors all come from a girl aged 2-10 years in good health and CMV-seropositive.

In DNA, the CDR3 is TGTGCCAGCTCACCACCAAGCGAATTCGGAAACACCATATATTTT. This encodes CASSPPSEFGNTIYF. J is TRBJ1-3 and V is TRBV18, with D unclear. CDR1 and CDR2 from the germline V gene are KGHSH and LQKENI. The CDR3 covers 15 residues. Trimming cost V 0 bases and J 4 bases, with 10 bases left between them.

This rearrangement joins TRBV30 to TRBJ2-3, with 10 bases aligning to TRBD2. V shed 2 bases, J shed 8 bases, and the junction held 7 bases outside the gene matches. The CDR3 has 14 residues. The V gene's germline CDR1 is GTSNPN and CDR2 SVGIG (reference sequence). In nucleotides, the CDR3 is TGTGCCTGGAGTCCCAGCGGGGGGGGGACTACGCAGTATTTT. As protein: CAWSPSGGGTTQYF.

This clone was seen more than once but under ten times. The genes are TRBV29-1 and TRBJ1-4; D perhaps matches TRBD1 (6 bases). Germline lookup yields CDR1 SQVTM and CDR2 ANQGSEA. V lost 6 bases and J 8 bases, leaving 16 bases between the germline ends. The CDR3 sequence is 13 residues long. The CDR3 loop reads CSVAGGLNEKLFF. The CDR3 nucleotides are TGCAGCGTGGCCGGGGGGCTGAACGAAAAACTGTTTTTT.

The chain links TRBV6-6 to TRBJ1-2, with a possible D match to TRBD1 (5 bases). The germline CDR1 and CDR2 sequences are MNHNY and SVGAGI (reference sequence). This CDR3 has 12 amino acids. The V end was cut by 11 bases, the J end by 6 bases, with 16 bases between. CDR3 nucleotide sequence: TGTGCCGGATCAAGGACAAGGGATGGCTACACCTTC. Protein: CAGSRTRDGYTF.

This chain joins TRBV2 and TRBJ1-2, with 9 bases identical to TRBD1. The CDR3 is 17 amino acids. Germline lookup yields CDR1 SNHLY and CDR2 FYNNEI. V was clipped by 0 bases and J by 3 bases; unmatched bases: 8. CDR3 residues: CASSEASTGGADYGYTF. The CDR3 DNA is TGTGCCAGCAGTGAAGCTTCTACAGGGGGCGCGGACTATGGCTACACCTTC. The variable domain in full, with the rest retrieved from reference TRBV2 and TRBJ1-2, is EPEVTQTPSHQVTQMGQEVILRCVPISNHLYFYWYRQILGQKVEFLVSFYNNEISEKSEIFDDQFSVERPDGSNFTLKIRSTKLEDSAMYFCASSEASTGGADYGYTFGSGTRLTVV.

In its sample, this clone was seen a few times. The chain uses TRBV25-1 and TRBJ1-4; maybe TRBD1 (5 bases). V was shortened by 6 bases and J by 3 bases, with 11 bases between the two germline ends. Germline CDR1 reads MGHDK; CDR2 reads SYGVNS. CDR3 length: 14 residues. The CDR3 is CASSRQQSNEKLFF. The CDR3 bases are TGTGCCAGCAGCCGACAGCAATCTAATGAAAAACTGTTTTTT.

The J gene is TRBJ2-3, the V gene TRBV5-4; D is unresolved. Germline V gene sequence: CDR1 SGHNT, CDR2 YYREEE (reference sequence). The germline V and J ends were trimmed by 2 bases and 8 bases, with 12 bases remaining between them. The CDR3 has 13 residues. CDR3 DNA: TGTGCCAGCAGCTTAGGCGGAGACCGTACGCAGTATTTT. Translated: CASSLGGDRTQYF.

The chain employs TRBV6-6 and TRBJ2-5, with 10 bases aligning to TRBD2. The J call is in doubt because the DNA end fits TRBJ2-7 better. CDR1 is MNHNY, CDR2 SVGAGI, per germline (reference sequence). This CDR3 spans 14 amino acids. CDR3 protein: CASRPLAGAYEQYF. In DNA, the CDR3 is TGTGCCAGCAGACCCCTAGCGGGGGCCTACGAGCAGTACTTC.

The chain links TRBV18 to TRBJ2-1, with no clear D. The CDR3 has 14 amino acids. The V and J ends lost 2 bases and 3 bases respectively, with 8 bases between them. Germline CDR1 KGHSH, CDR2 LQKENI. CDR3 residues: CASSPDIVYNEQFF. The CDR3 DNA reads TGTGCCAGCTCACCAGATATAGTCTACAATGAGCAGTTCTTC.

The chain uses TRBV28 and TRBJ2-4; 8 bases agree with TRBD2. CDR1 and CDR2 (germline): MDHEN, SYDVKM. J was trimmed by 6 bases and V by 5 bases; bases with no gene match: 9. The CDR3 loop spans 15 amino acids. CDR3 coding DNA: TGTGCCAGCAGTCCCGAATTAGCGGGAACAAACATTCAGTACTTC. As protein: CASSPELAGTNIQYF.

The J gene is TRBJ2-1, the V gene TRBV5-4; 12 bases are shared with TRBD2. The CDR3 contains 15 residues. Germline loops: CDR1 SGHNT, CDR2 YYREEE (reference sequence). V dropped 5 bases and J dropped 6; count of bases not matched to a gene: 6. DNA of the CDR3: TGTGCCAGCAGGTCACTAGCGGGAGGACTCAATGAGCAGTTCTTC. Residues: CASRSLAGGLNEQFF.

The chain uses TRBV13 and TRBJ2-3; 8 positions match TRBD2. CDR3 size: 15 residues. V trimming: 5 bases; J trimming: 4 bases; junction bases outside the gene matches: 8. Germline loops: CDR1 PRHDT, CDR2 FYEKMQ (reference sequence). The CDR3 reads CASSPPRGGADTQYF. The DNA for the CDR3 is TGTGCCAGCAGCCCGCCCCGGGGGGGGGCAGATACGCAGTATTTT.

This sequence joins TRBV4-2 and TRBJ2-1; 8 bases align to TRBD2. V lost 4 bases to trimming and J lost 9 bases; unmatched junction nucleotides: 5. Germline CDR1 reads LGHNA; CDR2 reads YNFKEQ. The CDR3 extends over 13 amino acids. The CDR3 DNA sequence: TGTGCCAGCAGCCTGGGTGCGGGGGGTGAGCAGTTCTTC. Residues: CASSLGAGGEQFF.

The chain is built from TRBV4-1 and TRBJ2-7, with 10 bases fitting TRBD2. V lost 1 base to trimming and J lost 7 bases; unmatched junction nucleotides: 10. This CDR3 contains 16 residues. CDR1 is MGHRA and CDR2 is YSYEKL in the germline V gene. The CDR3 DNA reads TGCGCCAGCAGCCAAGGGTTAGCGGGAGGAGTAAGGGAGCAGTACTTC. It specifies CASSQGLAGGVREQYF.

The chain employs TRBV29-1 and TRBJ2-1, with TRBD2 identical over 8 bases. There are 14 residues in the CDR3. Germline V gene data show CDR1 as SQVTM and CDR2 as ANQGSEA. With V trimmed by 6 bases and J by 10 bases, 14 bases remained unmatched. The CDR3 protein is CSVEEGTRIGEQFF. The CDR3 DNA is TGCAGCGTGGAGGAAGGGACTAGAATCGGCGAGCAGTTCTTC.

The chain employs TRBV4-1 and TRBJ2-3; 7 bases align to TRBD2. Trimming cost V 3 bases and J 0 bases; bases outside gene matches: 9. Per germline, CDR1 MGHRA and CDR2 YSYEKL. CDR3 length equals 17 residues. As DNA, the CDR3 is TGCGCCAGCAGCCATGGGGCTAGCGGTCCAAGCACAGATACGCAGTATTTT. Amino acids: CASSHGASGPSTDTQYF.

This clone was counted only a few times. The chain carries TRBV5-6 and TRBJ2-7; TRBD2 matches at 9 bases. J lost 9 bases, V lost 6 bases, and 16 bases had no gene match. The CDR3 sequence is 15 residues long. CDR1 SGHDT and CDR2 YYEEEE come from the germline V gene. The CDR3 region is CASTPGLAAGWVQYF. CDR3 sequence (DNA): TGTGCCAGCACTCCGGGACTAGCCGCCGGATGGGTGCAGTACTTC.

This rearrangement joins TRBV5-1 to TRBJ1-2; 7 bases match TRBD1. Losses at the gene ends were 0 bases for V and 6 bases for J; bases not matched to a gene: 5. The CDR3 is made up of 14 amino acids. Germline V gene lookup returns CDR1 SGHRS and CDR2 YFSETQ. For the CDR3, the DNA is TGCGCCAGCAGCTTGGGACAGGGAATAAATGGCTACACCTTC. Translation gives CASSLGQGINGYTF.

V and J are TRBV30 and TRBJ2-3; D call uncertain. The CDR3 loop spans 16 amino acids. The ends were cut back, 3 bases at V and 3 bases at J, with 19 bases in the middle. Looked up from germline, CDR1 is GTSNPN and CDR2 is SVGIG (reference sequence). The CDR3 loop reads CAWSDFLSRLTDTQYF. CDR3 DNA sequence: TGTGCCTGGAGCGACTTTTTATCAAGGCTGACAGATACGCAGTATTTT. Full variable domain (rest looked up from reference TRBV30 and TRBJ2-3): SQTIHQWPATLVQPVGSPLSLECTVEGTSNPNLYWYRQAAGRGLQLLFYSVGIGQISSEVPQNLSASRPQDRQFILSSKKLLLSDSGFYLCAWSDFLSRLTDTQYFGPGTRLTVL.

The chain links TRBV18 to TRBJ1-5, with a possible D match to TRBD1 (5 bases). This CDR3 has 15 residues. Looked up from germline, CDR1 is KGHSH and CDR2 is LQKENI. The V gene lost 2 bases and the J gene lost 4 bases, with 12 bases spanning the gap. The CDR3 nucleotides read TGTGCCAGCTCACCAGGGACTCAGGTAAATCAGCCCCAGCATTTT. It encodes CASSPGTQVNQPQHF.

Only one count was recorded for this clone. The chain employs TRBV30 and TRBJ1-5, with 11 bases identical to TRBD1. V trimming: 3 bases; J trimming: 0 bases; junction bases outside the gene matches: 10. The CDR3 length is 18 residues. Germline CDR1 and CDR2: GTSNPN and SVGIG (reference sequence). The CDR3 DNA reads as TGTGCCTGGAGCCCGGGGACAGGGGGGATATATAGCAATCAGCCCCAGCATTTT. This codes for CAWSPGTGGIYSNQPQHF.